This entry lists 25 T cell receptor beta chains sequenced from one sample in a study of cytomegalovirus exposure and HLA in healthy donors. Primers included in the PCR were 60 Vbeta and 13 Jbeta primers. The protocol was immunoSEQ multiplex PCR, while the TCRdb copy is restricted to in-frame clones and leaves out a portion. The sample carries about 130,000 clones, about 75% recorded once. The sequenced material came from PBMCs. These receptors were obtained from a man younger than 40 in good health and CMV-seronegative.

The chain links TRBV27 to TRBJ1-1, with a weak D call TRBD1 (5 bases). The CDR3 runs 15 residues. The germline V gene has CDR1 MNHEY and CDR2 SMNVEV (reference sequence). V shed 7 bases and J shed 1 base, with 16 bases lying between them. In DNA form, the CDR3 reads TGTGCCAGCAAAGTATCGGGGGAGGGGAACACTGAAGCTTTCTTT. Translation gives CASKVSGEGNTEAFF.

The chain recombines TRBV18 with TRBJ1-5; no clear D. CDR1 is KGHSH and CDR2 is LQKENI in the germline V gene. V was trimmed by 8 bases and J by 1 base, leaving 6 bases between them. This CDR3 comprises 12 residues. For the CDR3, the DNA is TGTGCCAGCAGAGGGAGCAATCAGCCCCAGCATTTT. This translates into CASRGSNQPQHF.

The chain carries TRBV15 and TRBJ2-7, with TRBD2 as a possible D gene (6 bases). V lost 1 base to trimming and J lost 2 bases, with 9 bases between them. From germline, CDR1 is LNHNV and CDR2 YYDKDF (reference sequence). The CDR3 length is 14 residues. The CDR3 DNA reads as TGTGCCACCAGCAGAGGGGGCGGGACCTACGAGCAGTACTTC. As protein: CATSRGGGTYEQYF.

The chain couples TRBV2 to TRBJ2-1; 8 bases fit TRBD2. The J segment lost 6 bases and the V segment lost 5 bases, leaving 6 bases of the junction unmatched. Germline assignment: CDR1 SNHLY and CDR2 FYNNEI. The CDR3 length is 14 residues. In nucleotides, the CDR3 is TGTGCCAGCAGTCGGGGGGGGCCGGTCAATGAGCAGTTCTTC. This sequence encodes CASSRGGPVNEQFF.

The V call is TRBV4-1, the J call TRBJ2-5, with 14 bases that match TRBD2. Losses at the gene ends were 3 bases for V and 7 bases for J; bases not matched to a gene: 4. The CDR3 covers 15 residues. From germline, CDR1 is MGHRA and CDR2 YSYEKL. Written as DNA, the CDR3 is TGCGCCAGCAGCCAGGGACTAGCGGGAGAGGGGACCCAGTACTTC. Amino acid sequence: CASSQGLAGEGTQYF.

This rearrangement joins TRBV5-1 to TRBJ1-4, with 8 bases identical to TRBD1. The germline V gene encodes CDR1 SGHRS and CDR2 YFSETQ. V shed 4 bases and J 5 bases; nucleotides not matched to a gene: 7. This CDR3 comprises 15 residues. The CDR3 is CASSPTGGRNEKLFF. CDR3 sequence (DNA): TGCGCCAGCAGCCCCACAGGGGGACGAAATGAAAAACTGTTTTTT.

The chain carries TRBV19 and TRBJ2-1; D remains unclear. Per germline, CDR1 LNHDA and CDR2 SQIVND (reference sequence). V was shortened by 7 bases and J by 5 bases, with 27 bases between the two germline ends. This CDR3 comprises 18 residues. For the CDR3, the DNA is TGTGCCAGTACCGTAACCCCCGACGTAATTGGAGATGACAATGAGCAGTTCTTC. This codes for CASTVTPDVIGDDNEQFF.

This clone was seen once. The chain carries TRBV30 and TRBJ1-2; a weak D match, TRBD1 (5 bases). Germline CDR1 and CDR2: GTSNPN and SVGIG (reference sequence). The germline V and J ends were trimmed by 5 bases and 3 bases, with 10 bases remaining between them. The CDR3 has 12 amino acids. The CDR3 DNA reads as TGTGCCTGGTACGAGACAGACTATGGCTACACCTTC. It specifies CAWYETDYGYTF.

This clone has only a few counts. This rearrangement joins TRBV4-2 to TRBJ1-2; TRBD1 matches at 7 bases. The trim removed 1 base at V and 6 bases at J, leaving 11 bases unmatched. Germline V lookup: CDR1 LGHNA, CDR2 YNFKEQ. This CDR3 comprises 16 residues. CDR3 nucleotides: TGTGCCAGCAGCCAAGGGTCAGGGCAGGGGGTTAATGGCTACACCTTC. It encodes CASSQGSGQGVNGYTF.

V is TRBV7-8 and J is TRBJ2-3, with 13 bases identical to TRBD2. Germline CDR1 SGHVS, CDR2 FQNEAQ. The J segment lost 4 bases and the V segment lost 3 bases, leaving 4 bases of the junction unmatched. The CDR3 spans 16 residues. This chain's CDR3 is CASSLFGLAGADTQYF. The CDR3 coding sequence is TGTGCCAGCAGCTTGTTCGGACTAGCGGGAGCAGATACGCAGTATTTT.

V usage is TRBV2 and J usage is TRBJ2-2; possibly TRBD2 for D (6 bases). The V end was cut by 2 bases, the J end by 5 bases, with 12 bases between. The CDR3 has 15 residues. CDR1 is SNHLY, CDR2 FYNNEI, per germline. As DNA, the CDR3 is TGTGCCAGCAGTGAAACTGGTCGGGGGACCGGGGAGCTGTTTTTT. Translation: CASSETGRGTGELFF.

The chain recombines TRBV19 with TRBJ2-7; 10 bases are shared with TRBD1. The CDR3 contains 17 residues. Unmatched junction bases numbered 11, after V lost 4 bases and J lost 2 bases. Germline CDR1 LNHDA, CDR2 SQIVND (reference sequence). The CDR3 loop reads CASSNQPTGTGAYEQYF. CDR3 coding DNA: TGTGCCAGTAGTAACCAACCTACCGGGACAGGGGCCTACGAGCAGTACTTC.

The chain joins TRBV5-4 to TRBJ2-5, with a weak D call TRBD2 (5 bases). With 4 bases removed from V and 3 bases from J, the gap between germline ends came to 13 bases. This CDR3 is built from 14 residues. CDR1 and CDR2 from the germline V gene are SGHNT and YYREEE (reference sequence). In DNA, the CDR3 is TGTGCCAGCAGCGGCCCGGGATCAAAAGAGACCCAGTACTTC. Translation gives CASSGPGSKETQYF.

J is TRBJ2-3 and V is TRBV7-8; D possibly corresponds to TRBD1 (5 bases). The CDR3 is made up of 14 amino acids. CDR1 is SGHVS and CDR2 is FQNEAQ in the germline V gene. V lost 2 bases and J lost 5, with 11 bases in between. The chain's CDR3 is CASSLSGSVDTQYF. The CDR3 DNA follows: TGTGCCAGCAGCTTATCAGGGTCGGTAGATACGCAGTATTTT. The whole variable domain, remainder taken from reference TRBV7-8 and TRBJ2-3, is GAGVSQSPRYKVAKRGQDVALRCDPISGHVSLFWYQQALGQGPEFLTYFQNEAQLDKSGLPSDRFFAERPEGSVSTLKIQRTQQEDSAVYLCASSLSGSVDTQYFGPGTRLTVL.

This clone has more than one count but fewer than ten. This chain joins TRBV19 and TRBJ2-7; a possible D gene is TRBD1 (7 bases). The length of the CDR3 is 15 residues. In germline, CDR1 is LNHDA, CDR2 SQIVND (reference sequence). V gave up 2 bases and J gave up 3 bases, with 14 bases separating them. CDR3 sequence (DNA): TGTGCCAGTAGTATAAGTCGACAGGGAGGCTACGAGCAGTACTTC. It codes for CASSISRQGGYEQYF.

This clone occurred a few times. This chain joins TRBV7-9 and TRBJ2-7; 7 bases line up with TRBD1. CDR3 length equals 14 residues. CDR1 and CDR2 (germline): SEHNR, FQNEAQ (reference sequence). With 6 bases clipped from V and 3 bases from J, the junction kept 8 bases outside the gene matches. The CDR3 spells CASSPLGQIYEQYF. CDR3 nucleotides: TGTGCCAGCAGTCCCCTGGGACAGATCTACGAGCAGTACTTC.

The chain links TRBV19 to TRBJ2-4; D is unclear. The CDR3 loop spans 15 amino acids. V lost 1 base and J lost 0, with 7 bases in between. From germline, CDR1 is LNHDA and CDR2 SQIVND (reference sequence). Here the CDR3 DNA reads TGTGCCAGTAGTATAGGAGCTCGAGCCAAAAACATTCAGTACTTC. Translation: CASSIGARAKNIQYF.

The CDR3 bases are TGTGCCTGGAGTGCGCTCGGACAGGGGGCGGAGGGCTACACCTTC. Translating gives CAWSALGQGAEGYTF. The rearrangement uses TRBV30 and TRBJ1-2; 11 bases are a match to TRBD1. V was pared by 1 base and J by 8 bases, with 9 bases of the junction left unmatched. The CDR3 has 15 residues. Germline assignment: CDR1 GTSNPN and CDR2 SVGIG (reference sequence). Filled out from reference TRBV30 and TRBJ1-2, the complete variable domain reads SQTIHQWPATLVQPVGSPLSLECTVEGTSNPNLYWYRQAAGRGLQLLFYSVGIGQISSEVPQNLSASRPQDRQFILSSKKLLLSDSGFYLCAWSALGQGAEGYTFGSGTRLTVV.

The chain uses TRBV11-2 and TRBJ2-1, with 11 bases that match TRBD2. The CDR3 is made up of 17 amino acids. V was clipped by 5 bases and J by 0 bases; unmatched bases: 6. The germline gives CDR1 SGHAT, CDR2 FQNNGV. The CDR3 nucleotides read TGTGCCAGCAGCCCGCTAGCGGGAGGCTTCTCCTACAATGAGCAGTTCTTC. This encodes CASSPLAGGFSYNEQFF.

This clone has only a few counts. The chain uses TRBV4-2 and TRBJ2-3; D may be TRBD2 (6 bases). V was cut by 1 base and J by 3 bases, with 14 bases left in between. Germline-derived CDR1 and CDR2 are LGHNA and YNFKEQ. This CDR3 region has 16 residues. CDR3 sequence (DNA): TGTGCCAGCAGCCAAGCACTAGCCACCACGACAGATACGCAGTATTTT. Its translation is CASSQALATTTDTQYF.

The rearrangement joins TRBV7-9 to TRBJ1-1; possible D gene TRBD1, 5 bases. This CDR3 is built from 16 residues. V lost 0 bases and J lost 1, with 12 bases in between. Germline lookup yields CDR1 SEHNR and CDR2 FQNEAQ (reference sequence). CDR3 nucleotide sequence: TGTGCCAGCAGCTTAGCGGGGGGGTTGGGGAACACTGAAGCTTTCTTT. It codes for CASSLAGGLGNTEAFF.

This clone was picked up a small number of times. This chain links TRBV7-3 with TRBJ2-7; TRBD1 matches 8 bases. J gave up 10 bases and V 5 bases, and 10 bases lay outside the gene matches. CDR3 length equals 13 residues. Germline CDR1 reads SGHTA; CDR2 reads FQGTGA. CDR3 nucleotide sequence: TGTGCCAGCAGCGCTCAGACAGGGGTCTGCCAGTACTTC. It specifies CASSAQTGVCQYF.

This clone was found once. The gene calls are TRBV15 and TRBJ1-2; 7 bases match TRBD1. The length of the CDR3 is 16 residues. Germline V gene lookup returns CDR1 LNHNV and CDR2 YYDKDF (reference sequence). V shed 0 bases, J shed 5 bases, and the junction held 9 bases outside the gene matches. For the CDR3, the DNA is TGTGCCACCAGCAGAGATAGGGGGCAGGACCCATATGGCTACACCTTC. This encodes CATSRDRGQDPYGYTF. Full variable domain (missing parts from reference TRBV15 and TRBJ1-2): DAMVIQNPRYQVTQFGKPVTLSCSQTLNHNVMYWYQQKSSQAPKLLFHYYDKDFNNEADTPDNFQSRRPNTSFCFLDIRSPGLGDTAMYLCATSRDRGQDPYGYTFGSGTRLTVV.

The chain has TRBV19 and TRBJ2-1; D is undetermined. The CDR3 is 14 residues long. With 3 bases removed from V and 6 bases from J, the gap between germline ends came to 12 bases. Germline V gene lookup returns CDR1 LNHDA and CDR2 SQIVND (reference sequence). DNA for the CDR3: TGTGCCAGTAGTATTCAGTATTCCAGCAATGAGCAGTTCTTC. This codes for CASSIQYSSNEQFF.

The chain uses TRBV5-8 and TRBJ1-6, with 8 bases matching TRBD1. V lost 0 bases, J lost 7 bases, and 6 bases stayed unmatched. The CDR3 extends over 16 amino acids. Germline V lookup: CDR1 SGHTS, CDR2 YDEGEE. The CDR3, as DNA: TGTGCCAGCAGCTTGGTTTGGCAGGGGGCAAATTCACCCCTCCACTTT. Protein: CASSLVWQGANSPLHF.